This T cell receptor beta chain was identified in a study of cytomegalovirus exposure and HLA in healthy donors. General study points: Common viral pathogens seemed, in a later analysis, to connect with several of the most significant clusters.

Details on this clone: Its antigen is unidentified.

Germline lookup yields CDR1 SNHLY and CDR2 FYNNEI. V was clipped by 7 bases and J by 1 base; unmatched bases: 2. CDR3 length: 15 amino acids. 60 Vbeta and 13 Jbeta primers were used in PCR. Measured with immunoSEQ multiplex PCR; TCRdb has only the in-frame clones, and not every one. The data show 80,000 to 100,000 clones, about 77% seen once. The V and J genes are TRBV2 and TRBJ2-3; 13 bases are shared with TRBD2. Source material: PBMCs. The clonotype comes from a man between 40 and 49 years old in good health and CMV-seronegative. CDR3 region: CASTGLAGGTDTQYF. For the CDR3, the DNA is TGTGCCAGCACCGGACTAGCGGGAGGCACAGATACGCAGTATTTT. The full variable domain, completed using reference TRBV2 and TRBJ2-3, is EPEVTQTPSHQVTQMGQEVILRCVPISNHLYFYWYRQILGQKVEFLVSFYNNEISEKSEIFDDQFSVERPDGSNFTLKIRSTKLEDSAMYFCASTGLAGGTDTQYFGPGTRLTVL.